This TCR beta chain was retrieved from a study of cytomegalovirus exposure and HLA in healthy donors (dated by TCRdb to about 2017). About the investigation overall: According to an earlier analysis of 587 of the donors, 200 million or so T cells yielded 120 million or so unique TCR beta sequences and 250 to 350 Gb of sequence data. An early release that covered some 640 HLA-typed donors contained approximately 290 gigabases of sequencing data and approximately 85 million unique TCR sequences. Of the 300 to 450 genotyped donors, less than 90% were placed in the genetic ancestry cluster associated with self-reported Caucasian donors. The study aimed to test whether signatures of past pathogen exposure could be identified by cataloging public T cell receptors. Using immunosequencing, the study profiled T cell repertoires from 550 to 750 subjects and related those repertoires to cytomegalovirus serostatus. In addition to the first cohort of 650 to 800 subjects, a separate validation cohort of 100 to 150 different subjects was used. High-throughput TCR immunosequencing, statistical association of individual TCRs with disease status, and machine learning were combined to predict cytomegalovirus infection status. A later analysis re-examined previously published TCR beta repertoires from 500 to 700 donors and added high-resolution HLA genotyping to investigate patterns of TCR occurrence. Rather than using new phenotypic data, the later analysis identified candidate immune exposures from TCR beta sequences and from how often those sequences occurred across donors. An earlier analysis of 450 to 750 of the donors used high-throughput TCR beta sequencing to judge whether each TCR beta V gene segment behaved as functional or pseudogenic. Donor age, sex, ethnicity and CMV serostatus were compiled alongside the repertoire data. In a later genetic analysis, genome-wide SNP genotypes for about three fifths of the roughly 670 donors were used, and that subset was treated as a discovery cohort. Every discovery cohort repertoire had been produced on one sequencing platform. HLA typing covered class I and class II loci at four-digit resolution. Typing coverage differed by locus: A, B, C, DRB1 and DQB1 were typed in about 620-640 donors, DQA1 in about 510, DPA1 in some 610, and DPB1 in about 450. Because of strong linkage in the cohort, four to six DR-DQ haplotypes were treated as single units for association and clustering. Among about 410 genotyped donors of the cohort, an average of roughly 230,000 unique TCR beta nucleotide sequences was sequenced per donor, of which approximately 19% were non-productive. The investigation overall reported the following: About 17 rarely observed V segments, including chromosome 9 orphons, were excluded from the earlier analysis of several hundred of the donors because counts were too low. Linkage disequilibrium might explain the correlated functional status among segregating V segments, but an unknown experimental factor could not be ruled out. Several of the top co-occurrence clusters appeared to be linked to parvovirus B19, influenza, CMV and Epstein-Barr virus, according to a later analysis. Specific HLA alleles were associated with 15,000 to 20,000 TCR beta sequences at a false discovery rate of 0.05 in a later analysis. While some public TCRs were present in many individuals, most TCR sequences turned up only very rarely across donors. When HLA alleles, especially DR and DQ, strongly co-occurred, attributing TCR associations to individual alleles was difficult. The study listed 170 or so TCR beta chains as associated with cytomegalovirus. The classifier was reported to diagnose cytomegalovirus status with high specificity and sensitivity in both the original cohort and the validation cohort. A later analysis found that HLA-associated TCR beta chains were more clonally expanded and had lower generation probabilities than equally common non-associated chains. Broadly in line with IMGT annotations, most TCR beta V segments showed up in productive rearrangements about 87% or about 30% of the time in an earlier analysis of around 550 of the donors. The presence/absence analyses assumed that sequencing depth was roughly uniform across donors, and that assumption may not be true. Three of the identified cytomegalovirus-associated TCR beta chains were confirmed in vitro to be specific for cytomegalovirus antigens. The authors suggested that the approach could potentially be generalized to other disease states and immunological phenotypes. A further reported finding was that TCR beta sequences accurately predicted the HLA-A and HLA-B alleles for most subjects in the first cohort. In a later genetic analysis, fewer N-insertions in productive TCRs were reported among donors in an Asian-associated ancestry cluster than the roughly 710-donor mean. A cluster of highly shared sequence variants was judged likely to represent a technical artifact of the sequencing pipeline. Only TCR beta chains were sequenced in this cohort, and the absence of alpha or paired-chain data limited detectable features. In a later analysis, the rate of TCR association differed among HLA loci, with DRB1 alleles having the most associated TCRs and HLA-C alleles having the fewest. Immune exposure information for the cohort was limited to CMV serostatus. In a later analysis, most CMV-associated TCR beta chains were found to appear HLA-restricted, with HLA associations seemingly driven largely by CMV exposure. The 87-base-pair reads could not distinguish some IMGT-functional V segments, including TRBV6-2 and TRBV6-3, so those segments were excluded. Because HLA typing was missing for some donors at each locus, association tests included only the typed subset. An association between a missense DCLRE1C variant and V-gene and J-gene trimming of TCR beta chains was found in a later genetic analysis and replicated in an independent cohort.

The library was obtained by the immunoSEQ multiplex PCR assay. A mixture of 60 forward primers for TCR Vbeta segments and 13 reverse primers for TCR Jbeta segments was used in the multiplex PCR. The CDR3 region of rearranged TCR beta genes was amplified from genomic DNA with a multiplex PCR assay. The amplified TCR beta libraries were sequenced on the Illumina HiSeq System as 87-base-pair reads. In the source study's methods: Across the 700 or so repertoires, a later analysis counted tens of millions of unique TCR beta chains, around 11 million of which were shared by at least two donors. Raw reads were error-corrected and collapsed into unique sequences by a nearest-neighbor algorithm in which closely related sequences were merged to remove PCR and sequencing errors. V, D and J gene segments were assigned by aligning CDR3 sequences to IMGT reference sequences. For a sequence to be retained, a match of at least six nucleotides to both a V gene segment and a J gene segment was required. Rearrangements were called productive when the CDR3 lacked stop codons and stayed in frame with V and J; all others were non-productive. CDR3 was defined by IMGT convention, running from the second conserved V-encoded cysteine to the conserved J-encoded phenylalanine. Sequences without an unambiguous match to a single V gene segment were excluded from the earlier analysis of approximately 560 of the donors. In an earlier analysis of 587 of the donors, a V segment was called functional when productive rearrangements were above 56.7%, and segregating when the standard deviation between donors exceeded 5%. A statistical classification framework was built to diagnose cytomegalovirus status from the catalog of TCR beta chain sequences. In a later analysis, TCR nucleotide sequences were compared against IMGT/GENE-DB human TR gene sequences so that V and J genes could be assigned. In a later analysis, CDR3 sequences and most-parsimonious VDJ recombination scenarios were assigned using the TCRdist pipeline. A later analysis defined each TCR beta chain by its CDR3 amino acid sequence plus V-gene family, and excluded reads lacking a unique V-gene family. To address suspected cross-contamination and a sequencing artifact, a later analysis removed 550 to 750 highly shared, low-generation-probability nucleotide sequences. For each public chain, a later analysis derived a clonal expansion index from normalized ranks of inferred template counts within each repertoire. In a later analysis, generation probabilities were computed with a VDJ recombination model fitted to out-of-frame rearrangements, and the resulting probabilities were checked against IGoR. A later analysis scored TCR-TCR, TCR-HLA and TCR-CMV co-occurrence with hypergeometric tests, applying a repertoire-size bias correction to TCR pairs. A later analysis estimated false discovery rates by permuting HLA or CMV assignments 20 times. In a later analysis, co-occurring TCRs were grouped using DBSCAN, and TCRdist sequence similarity was added for clustering within HLA-allele-positive subsets. For co-occurrence clustering, repertoires with fewer than 30,000 or more than 120,000 public chains were excluded, along with about five repertoires with anomalous nucleotide sharing. Imported from immuneACCESS, the table was reduced by TCRdb to in-frame sequences with V and J called. These copies leave out some clones; in studies compared against another copy, an unresolved V gene accounts for under half, and the cause of the remainder is not known. V and J calls and clone size follow that table, whereas D and trimming were derived from the DNA. The sample table shows over 85,000 clones, and about 80% are seen once. More than 3% of the sample rests with the top ten.

Including cysteine and phenylalanine, the CDR3 has 15 amino acids. The DNA shown is the 45-base CDR3, in frame from base 1. Trimming accounts for 5 bases at V and 8 bases at J, while the number of junction bases matched to no gene is 9. As encoded in the germline V gene, CDR1 is SNHLY while CDR2 is FYNNEI. There are a few counts of this clone. The antigen it recognizes is unknown. The record has no base qualities; no much larger clone is one base away. The cohort consisted of some 670 healthy bone marrow donors. At the time of sampling, all cohort members were nominally healthy, though unrecorded immune exposures were likely present. The donor tested CMV seropositive, placing the donor among the 289 seropositive members of the cohort. Every donor gave a peripheral blood sample, and the peripheral blood mononuclear cells from that sample were used for TCR beta sequencing. Genomic DNA was extracted from the blood cell samples with the Qiagen DNeasy Blood Extraction Kit.

The sequenced material came from PBMCs. The sequence joins TRBV2 to TRBJ1-4; 9 middle bases align to TRBD1. The sequence came from a female donor in good health and CMV-seropositive. The DNA is as follows: TGTGCCAGCAGTCCATTCACAGGGGGCGGGGAAAAACTGTTTTTT. This gives the protein CASSPFTGGGEKLFF.